This record covers a single T cell receptor (beta chain). This CDR3 comprises 21 residues. Germline CDR1 SGHVS, CDR2 FNYEAQ. V gave up 1 base and J gave up 4 bases; unmatched junction bases: 23. The data originate from a study of blood T cell repertoires in COVID-19. The protocol was immunoSEQ multiplex PCR, while the TCRdb copy is restricted to in-frame clones and leaves out a portion. Among about 180,000 clones listed, roughly 86% were seen once. The receptor's source is a woman aged 25 to 39 who had recovered from COVID-19. The chain is built from TRBV7-6 and TRBJ2-7, with 9 bases that match TRBD2. The sequencing sample was made of PBMCs or T cells enriched from blood (not recorded which). CDR3 amino acids: CASSLGPILVNSGRTKYEQYF. For the CDR3, the DNA is TGTGCCAGCAGCTTAGGTCCGATCCTGGTGAATAGCGGGAGAACTAAATACGAGCAGTACTTC.